This record looks at one T cell receptor (beta chain) sequence and its context. Its specificity is not known. PCR involved 60 Vbeta and 13 Jbeta primers. Profiled with immunoSEQ multiplex PCR; TCRdb holds only in-frame clones, not every one. The sample holds 100,000 to 150,000 clones; around three fifths are singletons and the top ten take 6.5% to 9.5%. This specimen comes from a study of cytomegalovirus exposure and HLA in healthy donors. The study's findings and limits: Later on, a genetic analysis was performed. It linked a missense variant in DCLRE1C with V- and J-gene trimming of TCR beta.

The germline CDR1 and CDR2 sequences are SEHNR and FQNEAQ (reference sequence). The CDR3 consists of 16 residues. The junction had 9 bases not matched to a gene; V was cut back by 4 bases and J by 2 bases. Sequenced material: PBMCs. The rearrangement uses TRBV7-9 and TRBJ1-2; 8 bases fit TRBD1. This clonotype was obtained from a woman in her thirties or forties in good health and CMV-seropositive. Here the CDR3 reads CASSSFLGQENYGYTF. The CDR3 DNA sequence: TGTGCCAGCAGCTCCTTTTTGGGACAGGAGAACTATGGCTACACCTTC.